A selection of T cell receptor beta chains follows, all from one sample in a study of OX40 agonist ivuxolimab in advanced cancers. The method was immunoSEQ multiplex PCR; TCRdb's version includes in-frame clones alone and lacks a portion of them. The data contain about 60,000 clones, 93% of them singletons. Sequencing was performed on CD4+ or CD8+ T cells sorted from blood, taken in a trial of the OX40 agonist ivuxolimab. These receptors were collected from an adult with an advanced solid tumor such as melanoma, head and neck, liver or kidney cancer. The CDR3 runs from the conserved cysteine through the conserved F or W. A D gene is named only where the DNA matches it firmly. Only part of the rows carry a size: once, few, many, or a class if the clone is expanded.

j_call	v_call	clone_size	d_call	cdr3_nt	cdr3_aa
TRBJ2-7	TRBV29-1	NA	NA	TGCAGCGTTGAAGACTACCTTTCCTACGAGCAGTACTTC	CSVEDYLSYEQYF
TRBJ2-3	TRBV6-5	NA	NA	TGTGCCAGCAGTTACTTCAGTGCAGATACGCAGTATTTT	CASSYFSADTQYF
TRBJ2-1	TRBV27	NA	NA	TGTGCCAGCAGTACACCGGGACTCTACTCCTACAATGAGCAGTTCTTC	CASSTPGLYSYNEQFF
TRBJ1-1	TRBV19	NA	NA	TGTGCCAGTAGTATAGATCAGGAATCGTGGACTGAAGCTTTCTTT	CASSIDQESWTEAFF
TRBJ2-2	TRBV10-3	NA	TRBD2	TGTGCCACTGAGGATACTAGCGGAGGGAACACCGGGGAGCTGTTTTTT	CATEDTSGGNTGELFF
TRBJ1-3	TRBV7-9	NA	NA	TGTGCCAGCAGCTCCTGGACAGATGGAAACACCATATATTTT	CASSSWTDGNTIYF
TRBJ2-3	TRBV28	NA	NA	TGTGCCAGCAGTTGGCGCCGGGACGTGACTACGCAGTATTTT	CASSWRRDVTTQYF
TRBJ2-7	TRBV6-6	NA	NA	TGTGCCAGCAGCCGGATCCGACGGGATTTATACTACGAGCAGTACTTC	CASSRIRRDLYYEQYF
TRBJ2-3	TRBV5-4	NA	NA	TGTGCCAGCAGCTTGGGACTAGTTAGCACAGATACGCAGTATTTT	CASSLGLVSTDTQYF
TRBJ2-3	TRBV13	NA	NA	TGTGCCAGCAGCTCCATTATACAACGGGAGTCCACAGATACGCAGTATTTT	CASSSIIQRESTDTQYF
TRBJ2-5	TRBV5-8	NA	NA	TGTGCCAGCAGCCACCGGGGGGAGACCCAGTACTTC	CASSHRGETQYF
TRBJ2-3	TRBV15	NA	TRBD2	TGTGCCACCAACAACCTAGCGGGAGATACGCAGTATTTT	CATNNLAGDTQYF
TRBJ2-3	TRBV10-3	NA	TRBD1	TGTGCCATCAAATCGGGGACAGACCACATGGATACGCAGTATTTT	CAIKSGTDHMDTQYF
TRBJ2-1	TRBV7-3	NA	TRBD2	TGTGCCAGCAGCCACGGGACTAGCGGGAGCCCAAGGAATGAGCAGTTCTTC	CASSHGTSGSPRNEQFF
TRBJ1-1	TRBV6-5	NA	NA	TGTGCCGCCGTCCGATGGGGTCGGAACACTGAAGCTTTCTTT	CAAVRWGRNTEAFF
TRBJ2-2	TRBV28	NA	NA	TGTGCCAGCGGGATCACGGGGTCGAACACCGGGGAGCTGTTTTTT	CASGITGSNTGELFF
TRBJ1-5	TRBV28	NA	NA	TGTGCCAGCACCACTCCCAGCGGCCTAAATCAGCCCCAGCATTTT	CASTTPSGLNQPQHF
TRBJ2-1	TRBV9	NA	NA	TGTGCCAGCAGCGTGCACAGCTCCTACAATGAGCAGTTCTTC	CASSVHSSYNEQFF
TRBJ2-7	TRBV7-6	NA	NA	TGTGCCGTAGGAAAGGCCTACGAGCAGTACTTC	CAVGKAYEQYF
TRBJ2-7	TRBV4-1	NA	TRBD2	TGCGCCAGCAGCCAACTTTCTGGGACTAGCGTGAAGTACGAGCAGTACTTC	CASSQLSGTSVKYEQYF
TRBJ2-3	TRBV29-1	NA	NA	TGCAGCGTTGAACCCAGTACAGATACGCAGTATTTT	CSVEPSTDTQYF
TRBJ2-7	TRBV5-6	once	TRBD2	TGTGCCAGCAGGGCGGGGGGGCGCGAGCAGTACTTC	CASRAGGREQYF
TRBJ2-7	TRBV5-6	NA	NA	TGTGCCAGCAGCTCGATTATGGCGGGCGAGCAGTACTTC	CASSSIMAGEQYF
TRBJ2-5	TRBV4-3	NA	TRBD2	TGCGCCAGCAGCCAAGACCGCCTAGCGGGAGTAGGGGAGACCCAGTACTTC	CASSQDRLAGVGETQYF
TRBJ2-1	TRBV15	NA	TRBD1	TGTGCCACCAGCAGAGAAACAGGGGGCTGGAATGAGCAGTTCTTC	CATSRETGGWNEQFF
TRBJ2-1	TRBV19	NA	NA	TGTGCCAGTAGTGAGGTCCCCGGCTGGGATGAGCAGTTCTTC	CASSEVPGWDEQFF
TRBJ2-1	TRBV9	NA	TRBD1	TGTGCCAGCAGCCTCGCAGGGGGCAATGAGCAGTTCTTC	CASSLAGGNEQFF
TRBJ1-1	TRBV6-5	once	NA	TGTGCCAGCAGTTACTTTCAGGGAACTGAAGCTTTCTTT	CASSYFQGTEAFF
TRBJ2-7	TRBV7-9	NA	NA	TGTGCCAGCAGCGTACCAGGGTCCTCCTACGAGCAGTACTTC	CASSVPGSSYEQYF
TRBJ2-1	TRBV27	NA	NA	TGTGCCAGCAGTTTATCTTGGTCCGCTGAGCAGTTCTTC	CASSLSWSAEQFF
TRBJ2-5	TRBV11-2	once	NA	TGTGCCAGCAGCCTCCAAGAGACCCAGTACTTC	CASSLQETQYF
TRBJ2-1	TRBV9	NA	NA	TGTGCCAGCAGCGATTCAGGGCCCCGCTACAATGAGCAGTTCTTC	CASSDSGPRYNEQFF
TRBJ1-2	TRBV29-1	NA	NA	TGCAGCGTATATCTGGGTTACGGCTACACCTTC	CSVYLGYGYTF
TRBJ1-1	TRBV5-6	NA	NA	TGTGCCAGCAGCAGGACAGTGATGAACACTGAAGCTTTCTTT	CASSRTVMNTEAFF
TRBJ2-2	TRBV27	few	NA	TGTGCCAGCAGCCCGACTCGGCAGCGGAACACCGGGGAGCTGTTTTTT	CASSPTRQRNTGELFF
TRBJ1-4	TRBV19	once	TRBD1	TGTGCCAGTACAGTGACAGGGGCGACCGAAAAACTGTTTTTT	CASTVTGATEKLFF
TRBJ2-1	TRBV19	NA	NA	TGTGCCAGTAGTATAGCGGGGGACCTAAAATGGGGACTGTCCTACAATGAGCAGTTCTTC	CASSIAGDLKWGLSYNEQFF
TRBJ2-1	TRBV5-4	NA	TRBD2	TGTGCCAGCAGCTTGCCCACACTAGCGGGGAGCTACAATGAGCAGTTCTTC	CASSLPTLAGSYNEQFF
TRBJ2-1	TRBV9	NA	NA	TGTGCCAGCAGCGCCAGCGGCGAGCAGTTCTTC	CASSASGEQFF
TRBJ2-5	TRBV5-6	NA	NA	TGTGCCAGCAGCTTGGGGCTAGCAGGGACCCAGTACTTC	CASSLGLAGTQYF
TRBJ1-4	TRBV7-9	NA	NA	TGTGCCAGCAGGCCCGGGGCAACTAATGAAAAACTGTTTTTT	CASRPGATNEKLFF
TRBJ2-3	TRBV27	NA	NA	TGTGCCAGCAGTCCGCTCGGAGGGTTTCCTAGCACAGATACGCAGTATTTT	CASSPLGGFPSTDTQYF
TRBJ2-3	TRBV4-1	NA	TRBD1	TGCGCCAGCAGCCCACCGGGACAGGAGTCCACAGATACGCAGTATTTT	CASSPPGQESTDTQYF
TRBJ1-2	TRBV19	NA	NA	TGTGCCAGTATTGCCGAGGAGGATGGCTACACCTTC	CASIAEEDGYTF
TRBJ1-2	TRBV13	NA	NA	TGTGCCAGCAGCTTAGGGGACCTCTATGGCTACACCTTC	CASSLGDLYGYTF
TRBJ2-2	TRBV5-6	NA	NA	TGTGCCAGCAGCTTGGCCAGTCGGGAGCTGTTTTTT	CASSLASRELFF
TRBJ2-1	TRBV11-2	NA	NA	TGTGCCAGCAGAATAGGGGCGAATGAGCAGTTCTTC	CASRIGANEQFF
TRBJ2-5	TRBV7-6	NA	TRBD1	TGTGCCAGCACCCTTTCGGACAGGAAGTTTGAGACCCAGTACTTC	CASTLSDRKFETQYF
TRBJ2-7	TRBV5-4	NA	NA	TGTGCCAGCAGCGCTCTGGGAGTCTATCCCTACGAGCAGTACTTC	CASSALGVYPYEQYF
TRBJ2-7	TRBV28	NA	TRBD2	TGTGCCAGCACCGGGGGGACGGCGAGCTCCTACGAGCAGTACTTC	CASTGGTASSYEQYF
TRBJ2-7	TRBV6-5	NA	TRBD2	TGTGCCAGCAGTTATGAGCGGGAGGTGCAGTACTTC	CASSYEREVQYF
TRBJ2-3	TRBV7-2	NA	TRBD2	TGTGCCAGCAGCTTAGTGGATAGACTAGCGGGATCCCTAGCTCCGCAGTATTTT	CASSLVDRLAGSLAPQYF
TRBJ2-3	TRBV7-2	NA	TRBD2	TGTGCCAGCAGCTTTGGACTAGCGGGAGGTTCGCACTCAGATACGCAGTATTTT	CASSFGLAGGSHSDTQYF
TRBJ2-1	TRBV2	once	TRBD2	TGTGCCAGCAGTGAACCCAGACCGGGACTAGCGGTCTACAATGAGCAGTTCTTC	CASSEPRPGLAVYNEQFF